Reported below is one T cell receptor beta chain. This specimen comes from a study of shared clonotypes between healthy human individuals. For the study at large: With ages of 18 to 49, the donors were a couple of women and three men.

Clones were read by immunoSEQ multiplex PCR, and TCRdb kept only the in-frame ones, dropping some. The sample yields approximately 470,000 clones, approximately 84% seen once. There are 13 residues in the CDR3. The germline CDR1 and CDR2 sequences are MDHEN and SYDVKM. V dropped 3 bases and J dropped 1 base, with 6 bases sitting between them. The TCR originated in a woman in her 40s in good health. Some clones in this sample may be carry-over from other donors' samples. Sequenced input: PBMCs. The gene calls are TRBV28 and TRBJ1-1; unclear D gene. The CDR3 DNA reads TGTGCCAGCAGTTTTTACCCGAACACTGAAGCTTTCTTT. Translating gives CASSFYPNTEAFF.